One TCR beta chain is described in this entry. The antigen remains undetermined. This entry comes from a study of cytomegalovirus exposure and HLA in healthy donors. The CDR3 has 12 residues. Between the trimmed V and J ends, which lost 5 bases and 7 bases, there was a span of 11 bases. CDR1 and CDR2 from the germline V gene are MNHEY and SMNVEV (reference sequence). The donors (healthy individuals) were bone marrow donors. Regarding the study as a whole: Investigators reported 150 to 200 TCR beta chains as tied to cytomegalovirus.

Primers for the PCR totalled 60 Vbeta and 13 Jbeta. Data came from immunoSEQ multiplex PCR; TCRdb stores just in-frame clones and leaves some out. The sample has 150,000 to 200,000 clones; roughly 79% are singletons. The J gene is TRBJ1-1, the V gene TRBV27; D perhaps matches TRBD1 (6 bases). The sample comprised PBMCs. The TCR was taken from a woman in her thirties or forties in good health and CMV-seronegative. CDR3 protein: CASSLGGGEAFF. The CDR3 nucleotides are TGTGCCAGCAGTCTAGGGGGTGGTGAAGCTTTCTTT.